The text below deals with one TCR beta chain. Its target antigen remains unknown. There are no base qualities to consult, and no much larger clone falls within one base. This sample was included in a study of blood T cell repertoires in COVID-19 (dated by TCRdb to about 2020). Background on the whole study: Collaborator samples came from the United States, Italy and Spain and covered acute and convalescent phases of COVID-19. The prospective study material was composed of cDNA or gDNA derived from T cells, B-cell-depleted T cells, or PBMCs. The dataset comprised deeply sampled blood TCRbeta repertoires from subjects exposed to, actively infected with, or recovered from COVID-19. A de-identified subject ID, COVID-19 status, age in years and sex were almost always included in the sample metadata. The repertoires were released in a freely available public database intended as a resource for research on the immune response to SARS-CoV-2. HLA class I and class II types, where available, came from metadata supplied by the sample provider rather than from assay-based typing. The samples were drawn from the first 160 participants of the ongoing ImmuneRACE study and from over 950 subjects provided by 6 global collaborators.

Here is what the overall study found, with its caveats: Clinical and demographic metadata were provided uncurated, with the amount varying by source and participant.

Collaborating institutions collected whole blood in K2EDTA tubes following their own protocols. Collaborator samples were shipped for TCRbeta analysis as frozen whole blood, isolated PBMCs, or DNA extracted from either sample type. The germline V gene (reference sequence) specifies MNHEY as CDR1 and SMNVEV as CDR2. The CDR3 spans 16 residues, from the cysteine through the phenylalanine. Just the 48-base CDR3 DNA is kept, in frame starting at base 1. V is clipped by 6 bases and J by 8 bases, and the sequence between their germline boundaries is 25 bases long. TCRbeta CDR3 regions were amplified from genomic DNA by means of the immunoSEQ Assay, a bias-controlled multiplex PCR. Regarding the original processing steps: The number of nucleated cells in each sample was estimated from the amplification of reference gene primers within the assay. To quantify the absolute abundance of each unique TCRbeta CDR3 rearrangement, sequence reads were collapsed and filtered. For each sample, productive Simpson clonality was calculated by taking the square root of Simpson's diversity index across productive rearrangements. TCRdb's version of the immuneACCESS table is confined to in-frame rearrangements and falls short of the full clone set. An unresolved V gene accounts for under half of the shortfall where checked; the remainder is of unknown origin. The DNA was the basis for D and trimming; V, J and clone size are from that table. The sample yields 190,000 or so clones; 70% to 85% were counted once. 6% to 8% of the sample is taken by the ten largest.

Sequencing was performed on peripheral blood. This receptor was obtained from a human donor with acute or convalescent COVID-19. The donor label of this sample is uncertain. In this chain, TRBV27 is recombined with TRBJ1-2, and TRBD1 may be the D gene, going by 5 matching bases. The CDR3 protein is CASSLNSRVRIGGYTF. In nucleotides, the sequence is TGTGCCAGCAGCCTCAACTCCAGGGTGAGGATAGGAGGCTACACCTTC.